Here is one TCR beta chain with its context. The specificity of this receptor is unknown. It may be a read error: a sequence one base away is much more abundant. Bone marrow was sampled from every patient at the time of active disease. Bone marrow mononuclear cells were isolated by Ficoll-Hypaque density gradient centrifugation. CD138-negative cells were obtained by negative selection after labeling with CD138 magnetic microbeads on a MACS separator, removing myeloma plasma cells. Purity of the isolated cells was checked by flow cytometry on an Attune NxT using CD138 antibodies. TRIzol reagent was used to extract total RNA, and a NanoDrop spectrophotometer was used to quantify the extracted RNA. Paired RNA-seq and IR-seq were performed on the CD138-negative bone marrow sample of each patient. This entry comes from a study of read filtering for tumor transcriptome and immune sequencing (dated by TCRdb to about 2020). Regarding the study in general: Of the patients in the cohort, around 18 were male and around 15 were female, and their mean age was roughly 68 years, with a range of roughly 40 to 80. By revised international staging, about 8 patients were R-ISS I, some 16 were R-ISS II and roughly 7 were R-ISS III. Whole-transcriptome libraries were prepared with the TruSeq RNA Access Library Prep Kit after DNase treatment. TCR-region mapped reads per sample ranged from about 4.05 to 11 million with IR-seq versus only about 75 to 1,400 with RNA-seq. The study compared TCR repertoires from targeted immune repertoire sequencing and bulk whole-transcriptome sequencing run on the same bone marrow samples. One of the main goals was to work out a read-filtering strategy for immune repertoire data, in particular whether clonotypes backed by only a single read should be removed.

TCR libraries were built from 400 ng RNA with the Immunoverse kit, using molecular barcoded adaptors covering alpha/delta and beta/gamma chains. TCR library preparation used the same RNA that went into transcriptome sequencing. An Illumina HiSeq 4000 with 2 x 150 cycles was used to sequence the TCR libraries. Concerning the study's data processing: MiXCR aligned TCR reads to human V, D, J and C references and assembled the aligned reads into CDR3 clonotypes, with quality filtering and error correction included. The tcR package in R was used to analyze clonotype counts and gene usage diversity. Raw mapping reads were checked after the RNA-seq reads had been mapped by STAR aligner version 2.5.3a onto the human GRCh37 genome. To test the effect of sequencing depth on detected clonotypes, IR-seq fastq files were randomly downsampled using Seqtk 1.3. Using fastp at Q25 and MiXCR, TCRdb reprocessed the public reads and kept productive beta chains. Every entry covers one CDR3 protein and lists the most common genes and DNA from its rows. The authors' filters were not applied to this entry. Counted in this sample were 50,000 to 65,000 distinct CDR3 sequences; 10% to 15% of them appeared once. The biggest ten clones account for roughly 17% of the sample.

Study-wide findings and limitations: Rather than purified T cells, the sorted CD138-negative fraction was a mixed bone marrow immune population. In IR-seq, single-read clonotypes were roughly 84% of clonotypes but approximately 3.2% of total reads; in RNA-seq they were about 70% of clonotypes and 35% to 50% of reads. IR-seq captured clonotypes at much higher depth and more reliably than RNA-seq, and smaller IR-seq throughput sufficed to identify most shared clonotypes. When single-read clonotypes were removed, the proportions of shared clonotypes in IR-seq and RNA-seq correlated more strongly.

From the cysteine up to the phenylalanine, the CDR3 has a length of 15 residues. The kept DNA is CDR3 alone, 45 bases in frame from the first base. As encoded in the germline V gene, CDR1 is SGHTA while CDR2 is FQGNSA. The sequenced sample was a population of CD138-negative cells sorted from bone marrow. This sample's cell subset or site label indicates: bone marrow mononuclear cells depleted of CD138+ plasma/myeloma cells by negative magnetic selection. This chain joins TRBV7-2 to TRBJ1-5; 8 junctional bases match TRBD1. The receptor comes from a donor at least 40 years old with multiple myeloma. CDR3 region: CASSSRQGPDQPRHF. The DNA sequence reads TGTGCCAGCAGCTCTAGACAGGGGCCGGATCAGCCCCGGCATTTT. Supplemented by the reference TRBV7-2 and TRBJ1-5 proteins around the CDR3, the complete variable domain is GAGVSQSPSNKVTEKGKDVELRCDPISGHTALYWYRQSLGQGLEFLIYFQGNSAPDKSGLPSDRFSAERTGGSVSTLTIQRTQQEDSAVYLCASSSRQGPDQPRHFGDGTRLSIL.